This T cell receptor beta chain appears in the sequencing data of a study of blood T cell repertoires in COVID-19. The wider study: The samples span acute and convalescent COVID-19 from the United States, Italy and Spain. The cDNA or gDNA used as material had been derived from T cells, B-cell-depleted T cells, or PBMCs.

In the authors' workflow: Counts of nucleated cells, estimated from reference gene primer amplification, were obtained. Method: immunoSEQ multiplex PCR; TCRdb's copy keeps in-frame clones and lacks some. D and trimming come from the DNA, and the V and J calls and clone size come from that table. The table lists around 200,000 clones, approximately 87% of them singletons, with less than 25% in the top ten. The sequence came from a man in his 70s with active or convalescent COVID-19. The sequencing sample was made of peripheral blood.

The CDR3 coding sequence is TGTGCCAGCAGCCACCTTACGGTGAACACTGAAGCTTTCTTT. This gives the protein CASSHLTVNTEAFF. The chain joins TRBV3-1 (or the pseudogene TRBV3-2) to TRBJ1-1; D is ambiguous. CDR3 length: 14 amino acids. The germline CDR1 and CDR2 sequences are LGHDT and YNNKEL (reference sequence). V was clipped by 3 bases and J by 0 bases, with 8 bases between them.